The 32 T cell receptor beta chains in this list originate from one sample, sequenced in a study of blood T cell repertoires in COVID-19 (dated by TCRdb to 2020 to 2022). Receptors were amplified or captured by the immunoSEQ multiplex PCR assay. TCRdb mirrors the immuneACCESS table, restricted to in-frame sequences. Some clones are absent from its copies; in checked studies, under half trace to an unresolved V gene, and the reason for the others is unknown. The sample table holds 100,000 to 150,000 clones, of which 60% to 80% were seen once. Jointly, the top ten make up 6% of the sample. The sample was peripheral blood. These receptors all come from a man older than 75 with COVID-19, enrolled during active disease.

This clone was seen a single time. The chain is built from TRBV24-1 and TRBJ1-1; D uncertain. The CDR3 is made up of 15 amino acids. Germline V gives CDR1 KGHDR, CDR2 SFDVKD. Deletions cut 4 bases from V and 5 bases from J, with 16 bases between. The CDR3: CATSDPKEGRTEAFF. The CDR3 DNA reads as TGTGCCACCAGTGACCCAAAGGAGGGTCGAACTGAAGCTTTCTTT.

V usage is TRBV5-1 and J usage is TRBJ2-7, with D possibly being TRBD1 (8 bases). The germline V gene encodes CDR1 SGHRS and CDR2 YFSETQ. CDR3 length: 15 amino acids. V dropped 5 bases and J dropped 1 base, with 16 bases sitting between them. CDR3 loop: CASRETGGGSYEQYF. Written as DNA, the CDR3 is TGCGCCAGCAGGGAAACAGGGGGAGGGTCCTACGAGCAGTACTTC.

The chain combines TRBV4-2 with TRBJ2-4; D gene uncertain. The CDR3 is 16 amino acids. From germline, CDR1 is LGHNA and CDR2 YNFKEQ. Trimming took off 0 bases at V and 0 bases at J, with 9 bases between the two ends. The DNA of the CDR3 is TGTGCCAGCAGCCAAGACCGAGGCCTAGCCAAAAACATTCAGTACTTC. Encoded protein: CASSQDRGLAKNIQYF.

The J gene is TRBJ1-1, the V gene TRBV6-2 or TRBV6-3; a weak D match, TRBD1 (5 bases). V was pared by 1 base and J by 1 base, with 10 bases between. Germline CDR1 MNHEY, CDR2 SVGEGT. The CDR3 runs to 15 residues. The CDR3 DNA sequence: TGTGCCAGCAGTTACTTAGCAGGGCCGAACACTGAAGCTTTCTTT. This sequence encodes CASSYLAGPNTEAFF.

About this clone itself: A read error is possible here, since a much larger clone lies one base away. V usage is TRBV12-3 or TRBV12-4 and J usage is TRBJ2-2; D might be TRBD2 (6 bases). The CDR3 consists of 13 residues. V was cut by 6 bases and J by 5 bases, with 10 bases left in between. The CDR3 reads CASSYGGTGELFF. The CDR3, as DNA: TGTGCCAGCAGCTACGGAGGGACCGGGGAGCTGTTTTTT.

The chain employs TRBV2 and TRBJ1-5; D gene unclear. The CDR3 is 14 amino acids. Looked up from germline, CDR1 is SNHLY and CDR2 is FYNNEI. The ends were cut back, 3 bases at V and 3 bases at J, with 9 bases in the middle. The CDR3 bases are TGTGCCAGCAGTGATTCACTCTTCAATCAGCCCCAGCATTTT. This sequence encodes CASSDSLFNQPQHF.

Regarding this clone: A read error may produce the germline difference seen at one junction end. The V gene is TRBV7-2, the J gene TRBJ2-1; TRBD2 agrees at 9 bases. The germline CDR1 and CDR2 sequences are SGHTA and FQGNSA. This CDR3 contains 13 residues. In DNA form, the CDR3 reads TGTGCCAGCAGGTTAGGACTAGCGAATGAGCAGTTCTTC. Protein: CASRLGLANEQFF.

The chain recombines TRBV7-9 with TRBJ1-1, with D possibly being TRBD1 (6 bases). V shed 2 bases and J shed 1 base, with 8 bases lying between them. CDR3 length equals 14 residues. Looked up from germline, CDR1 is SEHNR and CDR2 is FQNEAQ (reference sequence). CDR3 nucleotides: TGTGCCAGCAGCTTATCGACAGGGAACACTGAAGCTTTCTTT. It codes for CASSLSTGNTEAFF.

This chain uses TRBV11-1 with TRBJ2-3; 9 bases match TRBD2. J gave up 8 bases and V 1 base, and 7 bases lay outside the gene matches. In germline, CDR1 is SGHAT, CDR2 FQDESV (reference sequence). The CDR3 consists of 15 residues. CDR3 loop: CASSLGSAGGSTQYF. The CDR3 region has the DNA TGTGCCAGCAGCTTAGGGTCAGCGGGAGGAAGTACGCAGTATTTT.

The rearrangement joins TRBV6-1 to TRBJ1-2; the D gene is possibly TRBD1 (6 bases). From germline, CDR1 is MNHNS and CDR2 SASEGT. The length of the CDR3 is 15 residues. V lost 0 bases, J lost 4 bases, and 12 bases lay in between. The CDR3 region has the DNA TGTGCCAGCAGTGAAGCATCTTGGACAGTCTATGGCTACACCTTC. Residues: CASSEASWTVYGYTF.

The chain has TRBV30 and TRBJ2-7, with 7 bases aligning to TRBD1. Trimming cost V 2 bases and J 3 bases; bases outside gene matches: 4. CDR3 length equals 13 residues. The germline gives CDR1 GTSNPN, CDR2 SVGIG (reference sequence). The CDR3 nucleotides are TGTGCCTGGAGTTATGGGACAGTCTACGAGCAGTACTTC. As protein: CAWSYGTVYEQYF.

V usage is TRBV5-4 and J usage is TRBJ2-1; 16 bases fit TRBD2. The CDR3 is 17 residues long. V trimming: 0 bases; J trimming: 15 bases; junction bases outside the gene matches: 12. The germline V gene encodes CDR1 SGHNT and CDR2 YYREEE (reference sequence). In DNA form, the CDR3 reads TGTGCCAGCAGCTTGGATTTAGGGACTAGCGGGAGGGCCGGTGCGTTCTTC. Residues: CASSLDLGTSGRAGAFF. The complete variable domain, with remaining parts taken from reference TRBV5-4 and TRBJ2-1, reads ETGVTQSPTHLIKTRGQQVTLRCSSQSGHNTVSWYQQALGQGPQFIFQYYREEENGRGNFPPRFSGLQFPNYSSELNVNALELDDSALYLCASSLDLGTSGRAGAFFGPGTRLTVL.

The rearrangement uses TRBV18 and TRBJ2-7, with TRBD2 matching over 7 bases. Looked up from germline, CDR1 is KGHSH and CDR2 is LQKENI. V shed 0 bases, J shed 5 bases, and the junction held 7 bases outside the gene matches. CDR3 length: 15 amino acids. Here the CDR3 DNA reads TGTGCCAGCTCACCACCCATAGGGAGGGCGGACGAGCAGTACTTC. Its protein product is CASSPPIGRADEQYF.

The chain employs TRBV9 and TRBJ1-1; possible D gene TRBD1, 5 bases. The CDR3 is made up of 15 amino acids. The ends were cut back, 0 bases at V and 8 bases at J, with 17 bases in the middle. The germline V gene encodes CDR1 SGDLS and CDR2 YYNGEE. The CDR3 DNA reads TGTGCCAGCAGCGTAGTGGTAGGGGCGCGGGGAGAAGCTTTCTTT. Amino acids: CASSVVVGARGEAFF.

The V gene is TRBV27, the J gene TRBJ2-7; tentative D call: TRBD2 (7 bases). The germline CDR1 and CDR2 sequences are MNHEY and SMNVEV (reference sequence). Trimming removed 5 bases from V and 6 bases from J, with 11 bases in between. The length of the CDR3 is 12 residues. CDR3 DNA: TGTGCCAGCAGTGGGAGGGGGTTCGAGCAGTACTTC. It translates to CASSGRGFEQYF.

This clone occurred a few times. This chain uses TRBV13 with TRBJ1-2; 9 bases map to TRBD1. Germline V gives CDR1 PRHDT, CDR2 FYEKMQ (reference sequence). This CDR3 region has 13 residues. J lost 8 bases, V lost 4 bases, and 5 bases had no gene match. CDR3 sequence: CASSSGTGMGYTF. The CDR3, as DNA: TGTGCCAGCAGCTCCGGGACAGGGATGGGCTACACCTTC.

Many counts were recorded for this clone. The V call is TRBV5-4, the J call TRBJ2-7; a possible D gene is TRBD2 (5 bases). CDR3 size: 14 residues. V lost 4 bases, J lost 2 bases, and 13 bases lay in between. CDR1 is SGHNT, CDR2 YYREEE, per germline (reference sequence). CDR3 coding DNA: TGTGCCAGCAGCCCGGAGGCAGCTACCTACGAGCAGTACTTC. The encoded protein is CASSPEAATYEQYF. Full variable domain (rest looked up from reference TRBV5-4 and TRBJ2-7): ETGVTQSPTHLIKTRGQQVTLRCSSQSGHNTVSWYQQALGQGPQFIFQYYREEENGRGNFPPRFSGLQFPNYSSELNVNALELDDSALYLCASSPEAATYEQYFGPGTRLTVT.

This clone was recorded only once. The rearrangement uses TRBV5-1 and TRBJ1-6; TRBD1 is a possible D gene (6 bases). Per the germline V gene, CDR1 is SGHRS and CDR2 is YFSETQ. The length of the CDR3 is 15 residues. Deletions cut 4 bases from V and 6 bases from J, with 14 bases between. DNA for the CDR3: TGCGCCAGCAGCCCCAATACAGGGCCTAATTCACCCCTCCACTTT. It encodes CASSPNTGPNSPLHF.

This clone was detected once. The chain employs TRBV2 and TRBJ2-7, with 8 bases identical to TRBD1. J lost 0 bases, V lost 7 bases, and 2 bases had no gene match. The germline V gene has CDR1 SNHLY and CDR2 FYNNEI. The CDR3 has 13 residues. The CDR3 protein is CASTGQVSYEQYF. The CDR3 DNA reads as TGTGCCAGCACGGGACAGGTCTCCTACGAGCAGTACTTC.

Written as DNA, the CDR3 is TGTGCCACCAGTGACCCCGGAGGCCTCTCCTACAATGAGCAGTTCTTC. This translates into CATSDPGGLSYNEQFF. The chain links TRBV24-1 to TRBJ2-1, with a tentative D call TRBD2 (5 bases). V was shortened by 4 bases and J by 0 bases, with 12 bases between the two germline ends. The CDR3 extends over 16 amino acids. Germline assignment: CDR1 KGHDR and CDR2 SFDVKD.

CDR3 residues: CASSQAWGAGNTIYF. The DNA of the CDR3 is TGTGCCAGCAGCCAAGCCTGGGGGGCTGGAAACACCATATATTTT. The rearrangement joins TRBV4-2 to TRBJ1-3; D is possibly TRBD1 (5 bases). This CDR3 is built from 15 residues. V was cut by 1 base and J by 2 bases, with 9 bases left in between. The V gene's germline CDR1 is LGHNA and CDR2 YNFKEQ.

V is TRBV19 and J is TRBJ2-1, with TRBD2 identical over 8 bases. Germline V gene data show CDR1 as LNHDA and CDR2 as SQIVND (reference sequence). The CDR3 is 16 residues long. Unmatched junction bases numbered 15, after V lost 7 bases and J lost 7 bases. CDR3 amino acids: CASKEGGRSLGNEQFF. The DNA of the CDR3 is TGTGCCAGTAAGGAAGGCGGGAGGTCCCTAGGAAATGAGCAGTTCTTC. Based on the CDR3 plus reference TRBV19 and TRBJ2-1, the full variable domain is DGGITQSPKYLFRKEGQNVTLSCEQNLNHDAMYWYRQDPGQGLRLIYYSQIVNDFQKGDIAEGYSVSREKKESFPLTVTSAQKNPTAFYLCASKEGGRSLGNEQFFGPGTRLTVL.

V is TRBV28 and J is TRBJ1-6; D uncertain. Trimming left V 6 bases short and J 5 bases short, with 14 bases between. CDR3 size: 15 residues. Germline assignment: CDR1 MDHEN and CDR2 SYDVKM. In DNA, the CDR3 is TGTGCCAGCAGATCTCCGAATACAAATAATTCACCCCTCCACTTT. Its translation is CASRSPNTNNSPLHF.

The DNA of the CDR3 is TGTGCCAGCAGCTTGACACAGCGGGCCCAAGAGACCCAGTACTTC. Amino acids: CASSLTQRAQETQYF. This rearrangement joins TRBV5-6 to TRBJ2-5, with D perhaps TRBD2 (6 bases). The CDR3 totals 15 residues. CDR1 and CDR2 (germline): SGHDT, YYEEEE. V was cut by 1 base and J by 1 base, with 11 bases left in between.

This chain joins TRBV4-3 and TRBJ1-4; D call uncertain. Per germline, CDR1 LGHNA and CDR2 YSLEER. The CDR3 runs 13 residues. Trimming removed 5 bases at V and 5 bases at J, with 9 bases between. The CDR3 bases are TGCGCCAGCAGCTTACAGCTAAATGAAAAACTGTTTTTT. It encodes CASSLQLNEKLFF.

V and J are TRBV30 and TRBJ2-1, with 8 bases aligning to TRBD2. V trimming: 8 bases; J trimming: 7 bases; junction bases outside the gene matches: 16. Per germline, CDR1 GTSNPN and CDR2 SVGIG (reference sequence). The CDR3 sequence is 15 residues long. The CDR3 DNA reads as TGTGCCGCTACCGTAGCCCCGACTAGCGCGAATGAGCAGTTCTTC. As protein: CAATVAPTSANEQFF.

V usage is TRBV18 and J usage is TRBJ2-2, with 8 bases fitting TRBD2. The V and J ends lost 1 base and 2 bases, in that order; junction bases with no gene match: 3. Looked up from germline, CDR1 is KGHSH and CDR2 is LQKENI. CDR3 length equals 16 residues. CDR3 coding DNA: TGTGCCAGCTCACCACTAGCGGGGCCTAACACCGGGGAGCTGTTTTTT. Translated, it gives CASSPLAGPNTGELFF.

CDR3 DNA sequence: TGCAGTGCTAGTCTTACAGGTCGAGGCGAGCAGTACTTC. It yields the protein CSASLTGRGEQYF. The V call is TRBV20-1, the J call TRBJ2-7; D is perhaps TRBD1 (5 bases). V lost 3 bases, J lost 6 bases, and 15 bases lay in between. Germline V gene lookup returns CDR1 DFQATT and CDR2 SNEGSKA (reference sequence). The CDR3 is 13 amino acids.

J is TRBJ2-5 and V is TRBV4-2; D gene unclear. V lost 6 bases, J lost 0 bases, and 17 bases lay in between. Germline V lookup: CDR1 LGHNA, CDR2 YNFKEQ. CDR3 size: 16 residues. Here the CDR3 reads CASSGGWQANQETQYF. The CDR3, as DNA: TGTGCCAGCAGTGGTGGGTGGCAGGCAAACCAAGAGACCCAGTACTTC.

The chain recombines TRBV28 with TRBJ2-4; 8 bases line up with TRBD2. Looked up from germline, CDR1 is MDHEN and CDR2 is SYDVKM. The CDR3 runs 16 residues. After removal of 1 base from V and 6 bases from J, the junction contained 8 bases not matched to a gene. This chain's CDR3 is CASSLYPREAGNIQYF. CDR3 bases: TGTGCCAGCAGTTTATATCCGCGGGAGGCGGGAAACATTCAGTACTTC.

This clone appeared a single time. CDR3: CAWSLGGDQPQHF. Here the CDR3 DNA reads TGTGCCTGGAGTCTAGGGGGGGACCAGCCCCAGCATTTT. The chain has TRBV30 and TRBJ1-5, with D possibly TRBD1 on 6 matching bases. The CDR3 covers 13 residues. The germline V and J ends were trimmed by 2 bases and 7 bases, with 12 bases remaining between them. Germline CDR1 is GTSNPN and CDR2 is SVGIG (reference sequence).

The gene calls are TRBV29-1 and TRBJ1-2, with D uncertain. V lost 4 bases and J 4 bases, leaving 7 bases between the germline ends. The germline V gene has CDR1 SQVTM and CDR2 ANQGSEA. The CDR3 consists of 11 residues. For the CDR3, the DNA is TGCAGCGTTGCAGGAGGCTATGGCTACACCTTC. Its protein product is CSVAGGYGYTF.